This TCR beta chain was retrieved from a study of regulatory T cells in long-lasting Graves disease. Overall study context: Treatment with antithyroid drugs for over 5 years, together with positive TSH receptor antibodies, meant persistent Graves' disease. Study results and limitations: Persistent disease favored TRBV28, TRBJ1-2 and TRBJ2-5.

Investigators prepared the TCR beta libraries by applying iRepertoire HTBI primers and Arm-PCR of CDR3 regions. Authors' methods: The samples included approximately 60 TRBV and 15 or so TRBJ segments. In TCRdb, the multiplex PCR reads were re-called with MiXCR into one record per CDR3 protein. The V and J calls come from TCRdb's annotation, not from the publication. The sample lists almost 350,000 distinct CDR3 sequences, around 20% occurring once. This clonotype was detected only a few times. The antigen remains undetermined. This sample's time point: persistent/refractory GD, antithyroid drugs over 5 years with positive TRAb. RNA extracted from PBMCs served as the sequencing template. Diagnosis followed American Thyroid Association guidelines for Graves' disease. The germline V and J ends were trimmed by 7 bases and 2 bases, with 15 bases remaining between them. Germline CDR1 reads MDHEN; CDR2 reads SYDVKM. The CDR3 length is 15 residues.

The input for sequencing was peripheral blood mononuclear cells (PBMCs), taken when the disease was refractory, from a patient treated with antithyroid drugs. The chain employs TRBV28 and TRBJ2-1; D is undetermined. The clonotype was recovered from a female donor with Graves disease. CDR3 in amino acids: CASTSWDYAYNEQFF. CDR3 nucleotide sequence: TGTGCCAGCACCTCCTGGGATTACGCCTACAATGAGCAGTTCTTC.